The source of this T cell receptor beta chain is a study of T-cell reconstitution after alpha-beta-depleted transplantation in children. Preparing the TCRbeta library involved the use of unique molecular identifiers. TCRdb called the PCR reads again in MiXCR, with one record for every CDR3 protein. The sample lists a few hundred thousand distinct CDR3 sequences, over 20% occurring once. The sequence was obtained from a human donor who donated a stem cell graft to a child with acute myeloid leukemia. Sequences were derived from PBMCs from the stem cell graft donor, sampled from the stem cell graft.

The CDR3 DNA is TGTGCCACCAGCAGAGACCCCGTGGGCAATGAGCAGTTCTTC. Its translation: CATSRDPVGNEQFF. The chain couples TRBV15 to TRBJ2-1; no reliable D call. This CDR3 is 14 amino acids long. Per germline, CDR1 LNHNV and CDR2 YYDKDF (reference sequence). The V end was cut by 0 bases, the J end by 6 bases, with 9 bases between.